The sample holds many counts of the clone carrying this T cell receptor beta chain. Its specificity is unknown. This entry comes from a study of early T cells in non-severe SARS-CoV-2 infection. Study summary: The study sequenced bulk RNA from unsorted whole blood, with chains unpaired. Notes on the study in general: Missing private and CD4 specificities, VDJdb matching favored anti-spike CD8 responses.

CDR1 is MNHEY and CDR2 is SMNVEV in the germline V gene (reference sequence). The CDR3 totals 15 residues. Deletions cut 3 bases from V and 2 bases from J, with 10 bases between. Unique molecular identifier tags were affixed to discrete cDNA molecules. MiXCR was run by TCRdb on the 5' RACE reads, yielding one entry per CDR3 protein. The profile shows about 50,000 distinct CDR3 sequences, approximately 11% of them singletons. The specimen sequenced was whole blood. The V gene is TRBV27, the J gene TRBJ2-2; the D is unclear. The sequence was collected from an adult who was a healthcare worker with PCR-confirmed SARS-CoV-2 infection or an uninfected control (not recorded which). CDR3 sequence (DNA): TGTGCCAGCAGTTTTTTTGGCGGTAACACCGGGGAGCTGTTTTTT. It yields the protein CASSFFGGNTGELFF.